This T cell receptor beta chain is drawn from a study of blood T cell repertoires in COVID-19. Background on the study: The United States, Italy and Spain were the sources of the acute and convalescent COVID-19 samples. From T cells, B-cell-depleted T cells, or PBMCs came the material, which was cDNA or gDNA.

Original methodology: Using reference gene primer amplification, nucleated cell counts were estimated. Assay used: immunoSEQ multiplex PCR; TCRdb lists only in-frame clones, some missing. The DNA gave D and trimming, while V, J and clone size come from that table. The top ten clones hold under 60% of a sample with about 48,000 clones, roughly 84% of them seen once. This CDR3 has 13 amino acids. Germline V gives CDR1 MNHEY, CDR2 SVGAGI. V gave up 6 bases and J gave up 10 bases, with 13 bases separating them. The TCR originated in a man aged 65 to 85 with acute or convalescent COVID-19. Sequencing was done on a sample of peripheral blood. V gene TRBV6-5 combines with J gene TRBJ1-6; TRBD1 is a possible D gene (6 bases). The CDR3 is CASRARTESPLHF. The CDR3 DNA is TGTGCCAGCAGGGCGAGGACAGAATCACCCCTCCACTTT.